The subject of this entry is one TCR beta chain. Its antigen is still unknown. TCRdb itself ran the 5' RACE reads through MiXCR, one entry per CDR3 protein. The sample comprises 690,000 or so distinct CDR3 sequences, approximately 6% of which are singletons, and 1.5% to 2% rests with the top ten. This entry belongs to a study of identical twins. Findings and caveats of the study: Clonotypes of the beta chain that were abundant in cord blood carried fewer insertions (memory repertoires showed none). Findings came from cross-sectional statistics, without long-term follow-up of donors.

The germline V gene encodes CDR1 SGHRS and CDR2 YFSETQ. V lost 5 bases, J lost 4 bases, and 8 bases stayed unmatched. This CDR3 has 15 amino acids. Healthy Caucasians were all of the donors. The sample comprised naive T cells sorted from blood. The V and J genes are TRBV5-1 and TRBJ2-3; 9 bases align to TRBD2. This TCR came from a man between 18 and 35 years old in good health. The CDR3 is CASSSASGISDTQYF. The CDR3, as DNA: TGCGCCAGCAGTTCGGCTAGCGGGATTTCAGATACGCAGTATTTT.